Here is one T cell receptor beta chain with its context. Libraries were prepared by immunoSEQ multiplex PCR; TCRdb keeps only in-frame clonotypes and omits some of them. Seen here are some 250,000 clones, 90% observed once, and the top ten hold 0.37%. The data were taken from a study of cytomegalovirus exposure and HLA in healthy donors. The CDR3 runs 11 residues. From germline, CDR1 is MNHEY and CDR2 SMNVEV (reference sequence). The V end was cut by 5 bases, the J end by 6 bases, with 6 bases between. The sample consisted of PBMCs. This rearrangement joins TRBV27 to TRBJ2-3, with D possibly TRBD2 on 5 matching bases. This clonotype was sampled from a woman under 30 in good health and CMV-seronegative. CDR3 DNA: TGTGCCAGCAGTCGCGGGGATACGCAGTATTTT. It encodes CASSRGDTQYF.